This T cell receptor beta chain was recovered during a study of T cells in localized non-small cell lung cancer (TCRdb year 2020). About the full investigation: Comparing tumors with uninvolved tumor-adjacent lungs, the study looked at the T cell repertoires of fewer than 250 patients with early-stage NSCLC. The cohort comprised approximately 240 treatment-naïve NSCLC patients with resected, localized lung tumors. A mean age of around 66 years was recorded for the NSCLC patients, of whom roughly 130 were male and 85 to 110 were female.

At diagnosis, peripheral blood, uninvolved tumor-adjacent lung and tumor were collected and stored as a combination of fresh-frozen and FFPE material. Blood samples were analyzed as peripheral blood mononuclear cells for TCR repertoire profiling. There are a few counts of this clone. Its antigen remains undetermined. No quality values exist for individual bases; no much larger clone is one base distant. Overall study outcomes, separate from this receptor: Uninvolved tumor-adjacent lung showed the highest T cell clonality, higher than tumor, which suggests more focused antigenic responses in the uninvolved tumor-adjacent lung. Longer overall survival was associated with higher blood T cell density, whereas shorter survival was associated with higher adjacent-lung clonality. Multi-region tumor sequencing was not performed, so intratumor heterogeneity could not be excluded. Because the study design was exploratory, TCR variables were selected using unadjusted p-values without false-discovery rate correction. A median of approximately 57 of the top 100 tumor clones were detected in paired uninvolved adjacent lung, and around 27 of these tumor clones were also found among the top 100 clones of the paired uninvolved adjacent lung.

Compared with germline, V lacks 5 bases and J lacks 9 bases; bases without a gene match: 3. The CDR1 and CDR2 encoded by the germline V gene (reference sequence) are GTSNPN and SVGIG. The cysteine opens and the phenylalanine closes a CDR3 of 10 amino acids. Only the CDR3 region is kept as DNA, spanning 30 bases read in frame from base 1. TCR beta CDR3 regions were sequenced from DNA using the immunoSEQ Assay. The paper's data handling went like this. To compute T cell density, TCR beta template counts were normalized to usable DNA, which was estimated by amplifying housekeeping genes. Richness was estimated using the preseqR package, with extrapolation to 400,000 templates for PBMC samples and to 120,000 templates for tissue samples. Clonality was defined by subtracting Pielou's evenness from one. Tissue-enriched TCRs were identified through differential abundance testing performed on productive amino-acid clonotypes, with a minimum total count of 5 and an alpha of 0.1. The Jaccard Index and the Morisita Overlap Index were used to measure how much the repertoires overlapped between compartments. GLIPH clustered TCR beta CDR3s with public tetramer-defined viral CDR3s; viral motifs required at least three viral sequences plus V-gene enrichment. The clones in this table, taken by TCRdb from immuneACCESS, are in-frame only. Not every clone is retained; where verified, under half of the shortfall comes from an unresolved V gene, and the cause of the rest is unknown. That table supplies the V and J calls and clone size; D and trimming were determined from the DNA. The sample contains about 52,000 clones, around 84% of them found a single time. The top ten clones comprise roughly a sixth of the sample.

The TCR was taken from a female donor with stage II lung adenocarcinoma. Specimen: PBMCs, collected before any cancer treatment. Recombination connected TRBV30 to TRBJ1-1, with 7 central nucleotides matching TRBD1. Read as DNA, the sequence is TGTGCCTGGGACAGGGTTAAAGCTTTCTTT. It codes for CAWDRVKAFF.